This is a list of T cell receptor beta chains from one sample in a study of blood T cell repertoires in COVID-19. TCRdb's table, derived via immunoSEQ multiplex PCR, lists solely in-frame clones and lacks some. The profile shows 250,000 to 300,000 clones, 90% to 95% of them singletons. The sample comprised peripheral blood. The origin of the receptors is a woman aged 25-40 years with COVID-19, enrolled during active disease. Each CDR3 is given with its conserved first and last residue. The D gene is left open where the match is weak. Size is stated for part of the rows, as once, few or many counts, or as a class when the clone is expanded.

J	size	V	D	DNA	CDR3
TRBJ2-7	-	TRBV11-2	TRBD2	TGTGCCAGCAGCTTATATCTAGCGGCTATCTCCTACGAGCAGTACTTC	CASSLYLAAISYEQYF
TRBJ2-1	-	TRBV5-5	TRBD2	TGTGCCAGCAGCTTGGATGGGACTAGCGGGATAGATGAGCAGTTCTTC	CASSLDGTSGIDEQFF
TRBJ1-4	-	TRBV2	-	TGTGCCAGCAGTGACCCAGACACCTTCTCTAATGAAAAACTGTTTTTT	CASSDPDTFSNEKLFF
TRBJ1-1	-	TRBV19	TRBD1	TGTGCCAGTACCCCCTGGACAGGAGCGTACATGAACACTGAAGCTTTCTTT	CASTPWTGAYMNTEAFF
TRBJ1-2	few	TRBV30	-	TGTGCCTGGAGTCCCCTGAACAGCAATTATGGCTACACCTTC	CAWSPLNSNYGYTF
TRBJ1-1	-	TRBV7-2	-	TGTGCCAGCAGCTTTGGACGCCAGGGCACTGAAGCTTTCTTT	CASSFGRQGTEAFF
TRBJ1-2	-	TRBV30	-	TGTGCCTGGACGGGAGGAATGGGAGGCTACACCTTC	CAWTGGMGGYTF
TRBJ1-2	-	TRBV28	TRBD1	TGTGCCAGCAGTCGAACCCGGGACAGGGGTTACTATGGCTACACCTTC	CASSRTRDRGYYGYTF
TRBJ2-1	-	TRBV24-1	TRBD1	TGTGCCACCAGTGATAGAACGACAGGGTCCTACAATGAGCAGTTCTTC	CATSDRTTGSYNEQFF
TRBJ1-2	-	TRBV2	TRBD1	TGTGCCAGCAGTGCCCTACTCTGGCTGGGACAGGGCTATGGCTACACCTTC	CASSALLWLGQGYGYTF
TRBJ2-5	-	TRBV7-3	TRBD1	TGTGCCAGCAGCCCCCTCGGGACAGCACAAGAGACCCAGTACTTC	CASSPLGTAQETQYF
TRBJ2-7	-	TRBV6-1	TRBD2	TGTGCCAGCAGTGAAGCGCTAGCGGGAGGGCCCTACGAGCAGTACTTC	CASSEALAGGPYEQYF
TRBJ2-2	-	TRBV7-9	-	TGTGCCAGCAGCTTAGTACGGGGCACCGGGGAGCTGTTTTTT	CASSLVRGTGELFF
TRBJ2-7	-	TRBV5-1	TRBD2	TGCGCCAGCAGCCCCCCGGCCAGCGGGAACGAGCAGTACTTC	CASSPPASGNEQYF
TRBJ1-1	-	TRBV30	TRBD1	TGTGCCTGGAGTGCTTCCGGGACAGGGGGTAACACTGAAGCTTTCTTT	CAWSASGTGGNTEAFF
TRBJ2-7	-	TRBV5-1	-	TGCGCCAGCAGCTCGCCAGATCAGGGGCTATCCTACGAGCAGTACTTC	CASSSPDQGLSYEQYF
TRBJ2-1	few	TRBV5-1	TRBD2	TGCGCCAGCAGCCCGACGGCTAGCGGTAGGTACAATGAGCAGTTCTTC	CASSPTASGRYNEQFF
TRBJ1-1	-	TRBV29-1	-	TGCAGCGTCGCTCAGTTTGTGGACACTGAAGCTTTCTTT	CSVAQFVDTEAFF
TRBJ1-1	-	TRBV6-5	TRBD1	TGTGCCAGCAGGCGGACAGGGGTGAACACTGAAGCTTTCTTT	CASRRTGVNTEAFF
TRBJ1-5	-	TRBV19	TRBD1	TGTGCCAGTAGTCAACAGGGGGCTAGCAATCAGCCCCAGCATTTT	CASSQQGASNQPQHF
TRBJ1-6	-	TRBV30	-	TGTGCCTGGAGTAAACAGGGCCCAAATTCACCCCTCCACTTT	CAWSKQGPNSPLHF
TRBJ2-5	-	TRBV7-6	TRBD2	TGTGCCAGCAGCCCTCTTGGGGCTAGCGGGCAAGAGACCCAGTACTTC	CASSPLGASGQETQYF
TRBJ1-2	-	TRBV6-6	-	TGTGCCAGCAGTTACGGTACAGTAACGGGCTACACCTTC	CASSYGTVTGYTF
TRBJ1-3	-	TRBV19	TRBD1	TGTGCCAGTACCCTTACAGGGGGAAAAAACACCATATATTTT	CASTLTGGKNTIYF
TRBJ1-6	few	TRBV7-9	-	TGTGCCAGCAGCTTAGCAGGGACAAATAATTCACCCCTCCACTTT	CASSLAGTNNSPLHF
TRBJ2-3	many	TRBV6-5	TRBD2	TGTGCCAGCAGTCTGGGACTAGCAGGGGATACGCAGTATTTT	CASSLGLAGDTQYF
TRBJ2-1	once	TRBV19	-	TGTGCCAGTAGTTCCTTAGCGCCCAACTCCTACAATGAGCAGTTCTTC	CASSSLAPNSYNEQFF
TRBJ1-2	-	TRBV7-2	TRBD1	TGTGCCAGCAGCTTTGGCAGGGGGCAGGGCTACACCTTC	CASSFGRGQGYTF
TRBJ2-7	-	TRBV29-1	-	TGCAGCGTTAGTCCGCAGGGTTTCGCCTACGAGCAGTACTTC	CSVSPQGFAYEQYF
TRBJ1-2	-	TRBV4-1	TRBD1	TGCGCCAGCAGTTTTACCGGGACAGGGGGTAATGGCTACACCTTC	CASSFTGTGGNGYTF
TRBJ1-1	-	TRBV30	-	TGTGCCTGGATCGGCACTGAAGCTTTCTTT	CAWIGTEAFF
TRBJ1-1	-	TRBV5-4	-	TGTGCCAGCAGCTTGGGGGGCGAGTCGCACGCCACTGAAGCTTTCTTT	CASSLGGESHATEAFF
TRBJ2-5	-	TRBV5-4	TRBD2	TGTGCCAGCAGCCCGGGACTAGCGGGACGAGAGACCCAGTACTTC	CASSPGLAGRETQYF
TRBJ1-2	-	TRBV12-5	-	TGTGCTAGTGGTTGTAGCTATACCTTC	CASGCSYTF
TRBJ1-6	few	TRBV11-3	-	TGTGCCAGCAGCTTTCCCGGGGTAAGATGGTCACCCCTCCACTTT	CASSFPGVRWSPLHF
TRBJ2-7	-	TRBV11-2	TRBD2	TGTGCCAGCAGCTTCGAAGGACTAGCGGGAGGGCTATACTACGAGCAGTACTTC	CASSFEGLAGGLYYEQYF
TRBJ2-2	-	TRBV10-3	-	TGTGCCATCAGTGAGTCGCGATCACTAGTACACGGGGAGCTGTTTTTT	CAISESRSLVHGELFF